Following are 25 T cell receptor beta chains from one sample sequenced in a study of identical twins. TCRdb passed the 5' RACE reads through MiXCR, listing each CDR3 protein once. Of around 690,000 distinct CDR3 sequences detected, over 20% appear once; the ten largest clones hold around 4.4%. These data are also associated with another study on T cells expressing NK-cell markers.

The sample consisted of PBMCs. These receptors all come from a woman aged 18 to 35 in good health.

This clonotype has a count of ten or more. The genes are TRBV11-2 and TRBJ2-6, with D hard to call. Germline V gene sequence: CDR1 SGHAT, CDR2 FQNNGV. V was clipped by 1 base and J by 0 bases, with 16 bases between them. The CDR3 is made up of 19 amino acids. The CDR3 DNA follows: TGTGCCAGCAGCTTAGTTCTTTTCGGGCAGCCCTCTGGGGCCAACGTCCTGACTTTC. Translated: CASSLVLFGQPSGANVLTF.

With regard to this clonotype: At one boundary the junction diverges from the germline segment, which might be a read error. The V and J genes are TRBV11-2 and TRBJ2-7; TRBD2 aligns across 16 bases. Germline CDR1 SGHAT, CDR2 FQNNGV. The CDR3 is made up of 18 amino acids. Here the CDR3 reads CASSSRGLAGGQTYEQHF. DNA for the CDR3: TGTGCCAGCAGCTCCCGGGGACTAGCGGGAGGGCAAACCTACGAGCAGCACTTC.

V and J are TRBV20-1 and TRBJ2-4; TRBD2 aligns across 16 bases. The CDR3 contains 15 residues. V lost 6 bases, J lost 8 bases, and 7 bases stayed unmatched. From germline, CDR1 is DFQATT and CDR2 SNEGSKA (reference sequence). CDR3 residues: CSAGTSGRAGDIQYF. The DNA for the CDR3 is TGCAGTGCCGGGACTAGCGGGAGGGCAGGTGACATTCAGTACTTC.

This clonotype was seen only a few times. The chain combines TRBV9 with TRBJ2-3; TRBD1 might be the D (6 bases). In germline, CDR1 is SGDLS, CDR2 YYNGEE. The CDR3 consists of 17 residues. Trimming removed 4 bases at V and 4 bases at J, with 22 bases between. CDR3 region: CASSKWAGATVADTQYF. The CDR3 region has the DNA TGTGCCAGCAGCAAGTGGGCAGGGGCGACGGTGGCAGATACGCAGTATTTT.

This clonotype was observed many times. The V gene is TRBV7-8, the J gene TRBJ2-1; D gene uncertain. Trimming stripped 5 bases from V and 4 bases from J, with 12 bases between. Germline CDR1 is SGHVS and CDR2 is FQNEAQ. This CDR3 is built from 14 residues. In nucleotides, the CDR3 is TGTGCCAGCAGCCCTCCCCCCGGATACAATGAGCAGTTCTTC. It encodes CASSPPPGYNEQFF.

This clonotype was seen at least ten times. The V and J genes are TRBV6-4 and TRBJ2-1; the D gene could be TRBD1 or TRBD2 (5 bases each). The CDR3 length is 14 residues. V lost 3 bases and J 7 bases, leaving 13 bases between the germline ends. From germline, CDR1 is MRHNA and CDR2 SNTAGT. CDR3 in DNA: TGTGCCAGCAGTGAAGGGACCGGCGGGAATGAGCAGTTCTTC. Its protein product is CASSEGTGGNEQFF.

This clonotype appeared a few times. This chain connects TRBV4-1 to TRBJ2-1; 7 bases agree with TRBD2. The CDR3 is 12 residues long. Germline CDR1 is MGHRA and CDR2 is YSYEKL. After removal of 2 bases from V and 12 bases from J, the junction contained 4 bases not matched to a gene. The CDR3 coding sequence is TGCGCCAGCAGCCAACCTAGCGGTGGGCAGTTCTTC. Protein sequence: CASSQPSGGQFF.

This clonotype was counted many times. V and J are TRBV7-6 and TRBJ2-7, with D perhaps matching TRBD2 (6 bases). V lost 0 bases and J 4 bases, leaving 10 bases between the germline ends. The CDR3 consists of 14 residues. Germline V gene lookup returns CDR1 SGHVS and CDR2 FNYEAQ. The CDR3 DNA is TGTGCCAGCAGCTTAGCGGAGGGACCATACGAGCAGTACTTC. Translated: CASSLAEGPYEQYF.

This clonotype was found many times. This rearrangement joins TRBV13 to TRBJ2-1; D is unclear. Trimming removed 6 bases at V and 6 bases at J, with 9 bases between. Germline V CDR1 and CDR2: PRHDT, FYEKMQ (reference sequence). The CDR3 runs 12 residues. The CDR3 sequence is CASREVGNEQFF. The CDR3 DNA sequence: TGTGCCAGCAGGGAAGTGGGCAATGAGCAGTTCTTC. The variable domain in full, completed from reference TRBV13 and TRBJ2-1, reads AAGVIQSPRHLIKEKRETATLKCYPIPRHDTVYWYQQGPGQDPQFLISFYEKMQSDKGSIPDRFSAQQFSDYHSELNMSSLELGDSALYFCASREVGNEQFFGPGTRLTVL.

Only a few counts were recorded for this clonotype. The chain combines TRBV29-1 with TRBJ2-7; tentatively, D is TRBD2 (6 bases). Trimming stripped 3 bases from V and 5 bases from J, with 17 bases between. The length of the CDR3 is 14 residues. The V gene's germline CDR1 is SQVTM and CDR2 ANQGSEA. CDR3: CSVDEGRFGNEQYF. The DNA for the CDR3 is TGCAGCGTTGATGAAGGGAGGTTCGGTAACGAGCAGTACTTC.

The chain recombines TRBV29-1 with TRBJ1-5; a possible D gene is TRBD1 (6 bases). CDR3 length: 14 amino acids. Per germline, CDR1 SQVTM and CDR2 ANQGSEA. The germline V and J ends were trimmed by 2 bases and 8 bases, with 16 bases remaining between them. The CDR3 sequence is CSVEIGGVGEPQHF. As DNA, the CDR3 is TGCAGCGTTGAAATCGGGGGCGTGGGTGAGCCCCAGCATTTT.

The sample holds many counts of this clonotype. The rearrangement uses TRBV12-3 or TRBV12-4 and TRBJ1-1, with unresolved D. There are 12 residues in the CDR3. V gave up 4 bases and J gave up 3 bases, with 6 bases separating them. The CDR3 bases are TGTGCCAGCAGTTATTACGACACTGAAGCTTTCTTT. Amino acids: CASSYYDTEAFF.

This clonotype was seen more than once but under ten times. The chain recombines TRBV10-3 with TRBJ2-2; D possibly corresponds to TRBD2 (5 bases). V was cut by 5 bases and J by 1 base, with 11 bases left in between. Germline loops: CDR1 ENHRY, CDR2 SYGVKD. The CDR3 extends over 15 amino acids. DNA of the CDR3: TGTGCCATCAGTCCGATTGGGAGGAACACCGGGGAGCTGTTTTTT. Its protein product is CAISPIGRNTGELFF.

This chain connects TRBV7-2 to TRBJ2-1; D ambiguous. Per the germline V gene, CDR1 is SGHTA and CDR2 is FQGNSA. V was trimmed by 5 bases and J by 6 bases, leaving 8 bases between them. This CDR3 has 12 amino acids. CDR3 in DNA: TGTGCCAGCAGCCCACAAGCCAATGAGCAGTTCTTC. Translating gives CASSPQANEQFF. Drawing the rest from reference TRBV7-2 and TRBJ2-1, the complete variable domain is GAGVSQSPSNKVTEKGKDVELRCDPISGHTALYWYRQSLGQGLEFLIYFQGNSAPDKSGLPSDRFSAERTGGSVSTLTIQRTQQEDSAVYLCASSPQANEQFFGPGTRLTVL.

In its sample, this clonotype was seen a few times. The genes are TRBV20-1 and TRBJ1-2; D gene ambiguous. V lost 5 bases and J lost 2, with 12 bases in between. CDR1 and CDR2 from the germline V gene are DFQATT and SNEGSKA (reference sequence). This CDR3 comprises 13 residues. Here the CDR3 DNA reads TGCAGTGCTTTCAGGACGTCAAACTATGGCTACACCTTC. The encoded protein is CSAFRTSNYGYTF.

V and J are TRBV12-3 or TRBV12-4 and TRBJ2-5; weak D call: TRBD2 (5 bases). V lost 4 bases and J 5 bases, leaving 11 bases between the germline ends. There are 13 residues in the CDR3. DNA for the CDR3: TGTGCCAGCAGTTCCGGGGATCGGGAGACCCAGTACTTC. It yields the protein CASSSGDRETQYF.

Ten or more counts support this clonotype. The V call is TRBV4-3, the J call TRBJ2-1; D not resolved. From germline, CDR1 is LGHNA and CDR2 YSLEER. V gave up 4 bases and J gave up 5 bases, with 12 bases separating them. This CDR3 is 14 amino acids long. The CDR3 region has the DNA TGCGCCAGCAGCCTTAGCCTCCTTGACAATGAGCAGTTCTTC. Protein: CASSLSLLDNEQFF.

The V gene is TRBV12-3 or TRBV12-4, the J gene TRBJ2-1; tentative D call: TRBD1 (6 bases). The CDR3 runs 14 residues. Deletions cut 2 bases from V and 5 bases from J, with 10 bases between. The CDR3 DNA reads as TGTGCCAGCAGTTTATTAGGGACAAACAATGAGCAGTTCTTC. It specifies CASSLLGTNNEQFF.

This clonotype was found a few times. The chain carries TRBV10-3 and TRBJ2-7; perhaps TRBD2 as D (6 bases). Trimming removed 7 bases at V and 3 bases at J, with 13 bases between. This CDR3 comprises 13 residues. Per the germline V gene, CDR1 is ENHRY and CDR2 is SYGVKD. CDR3 sequence: CAITPQEGYEQYF. CDR3 nucleotides: TGTGCCATCACCCCCCAGGAGGGCTACGAGCAGTACTTC.

Only a few counts were recorded for this clonotype. This rearrangement joins TRBV20-1 to TRBJ2-1; 8 bases are shared with TRBD1. The V gene end was trimmed by 6 bases and the J gene end by 7 bases; junction bases not matched to a gene: 11. CDR1 DFQATT and CDR2 SNEGSKA come from the germline V gene (reference sequence). This CDR3 contains 14 residues. CDR3 sequence (DNA): TGCAGTGCAGTGTTCAGGACAGGGTTGAATGAGCAGTTCTTC. Residues: CSAVFRTGLNEQFF.

The V and J genes are TRBV9 and TRBJ2-7; 8 positions match TRBD1. CDR3 length: 15 residues. Per germline, CDR1 SGDLS and CDR2 YYNGEE. V was pared by 2 bases and J by 2 bases, with 6 bases of the junction left unmatched. This CDR3 reads CASSVGTGGTYEQYF. The CDR3, as DNA: TGTGCCAGCAGCGTGGGAACAGGGGGAACCTACGAGCAGTACTTC.

This clonotype was counted between two and nine times. The V and J genes are TRBV20-1 and TRBJ1-6; D not resolved. Deletions cut 0 bases from V and 4 bases from J, with 13 bases between. CDR1 is DFQATT, CDR2 SNEGSKA, per germline (reference sequence). CDR3 length: 16 amino acids. The CDR3 protein is CSARDGQERYNSPLHF. The CDR3 DNA reads TGCAGTGCTAGAGATGGGCAGGAGAGATATAATTCACCCCTCCACTTT.

This clonotype was observed a handful of times. The rearrangement uses TRBV15 and TRBJ2-3; D uncertain. Germline CDR1 is LNHNV and CDR2 is YYDKDF (reference sequence). The CDR3 loop spans 16 amino acids. V was clipped by 0 bases and J by 2 bases, with 12 bases between them. The CDR3 is CATSRDRFLNTDTQYF. The CDR3 bases are TGTGCCACCAGCAGAGATAGGTTCCTCAACACAGATACGCAGTATTTT. The full variable domain, completed using reference TRBV15 and TRBJ2-3, is DAMVIQNPRYQVTQFGKPVTLSCSQTLNHNVMYWYQQKSSQAPKLLFHYYDKDFNNEADTPDNFQSRRPNTSFCFLDIRSPGLGDTAMYLCATSRDRFLNTDTQYFGPGTRLTVL.

Only a few counts were recorded for this clonotype. The V gene is TRBV12-3 or TRBV12-4, the J gene TRBJ2-6; D unclear. The V and J ends lost 6 bases and 0 bases respectively, with 9 bases between them. The CDR3 is 15 amino acids. The CDR3 DNA sequence: TGTGCCAGCAGCTCTTCGAGCTCTGGGGCCAACGTCCTGACTTTC. It is translated as CASSSSSSGANVLTF.

This clonotype was seen only a few times. The chain employs TRBV5-5 and TRBJ2-2; no clear D gene. V lost 0 bases, J lost 8 bases, and 8 bases lay in between. The CDR3 covers 13 residues. Germline loops: CDR1 SGHKS, CDR2 YYEKEE (reference sequence). The CDR3 DNA reads TGTGCCAGCAGCTTGGAGGCGTCAGGGGAGCTGTTTTTT. It specifies CASSLEASGELFF.